The present entry profiles one T cell receptor (beta chain) with its context. Its antigen is as yet unknown. The sample is drawn from a study of T cell repertoires in cytomegalovirus infection. In the study overall: Both a matching HLA type and CMV infection were indicated by public TCR beta signatures. Findings of the study overall: Cumulative public TCR beta family frequency identified CMV carriers with the relevant HLA. Ex vivo responses were dominated by HLA-C-restricted CMV-specific TCR beta clonotypes.

CDR3 length: 15 residues. Germline CDR1 MGHRA, CDR2 YSYEKL. V shed 4 bases, J shed 2 bases, and the junction held 2 bases outside the gene matches. A single record per CDR3 protein comes from TCRdb applying MiXCR to the reads. The data contain about 350,000 distinct CDR3 sequences, about 35% of them seen just once; the ten biggest clones take up roughly 13%. This chain uses TRBV4-1 with TRBJ2-7; 13 nucleotides align to TRBD2. This receptor was taken from a human donor in good health (CMV status not recorded). Some clones in this sample may be carry-over from other donors' samples. Sequences were derived from cultured PBMCs, sampled from culture after CMV antigen stimulation. The CDR3 sequence: CASSLGTSGTYEQYF. As DNA, the CDR3 is TGCGCCAGCAGCCTAGGGACTAGCGGGACCTACGAGCAGTACTTC.